This T cell receptor beta chain was captured in a study of blood T cell repertoires in COVID-19. Sequencing used immunoSEQ multiplex PCR; TCRdb keeps in-frame clones, though not all of them. The sample consists of approximately 220,000 clones, around 82% of them appearing once. Participants were placed into cohorts based on the clinical history they reported. The germline V gene encodes CDR1 SGHVS and CDR2 FNYEAQ. J was trimmed by 8 bases and V by 6 bases; bases with no gene match: 12. The length of the CDR3 is 15 residues. This clone was picked up a small number of times. The chain joins TRBV7-6 to TRBJ1-5, with 8 bases that match TRBD1. Sequenced input: PBMCs or T cells enriched from blood (not recorded which). The clonotype was recovered from a middle-aged woman who had been exposed to COVID-19. The DNA of the CDR3 is TGTGCCAGCAGTTCCGGGACAGGACTTCGGGAGCCCCAGCATTTT. Its translation: CASSSGTGLREPQHF.